Following are 5 T cell receptor beta chains from one sample sequenced in a study of CD8 T cells in Susac syndrome. Reverse transcription used about 0.45 to 1 ug RNA and random hexamers. TCRdb re-called the immunoSEQ multiplex PCR reads through MiXCR, storing one row per CDR3 protein. Among 250,000 to 300,000 distinct CDR3 sequences listed, 80% to 90% were seen once. Sequenced input: CD8+ T cells from PBMCs. These receptors were obtained from a human donor with multiple sclerosis.

The chain couples TRBV10-3 to TRBJ2-7, with 10 bases aligning to TRBD1. J was trimmed by 5 bases and V by 6 bases; bases with no gene match: 10. This CDR3 region has 15 residues. CDR1 and CDR2 from the germline V gene are ENHRY and SYGVKD. Here the CDR3 reads CAIRAPGQGTDEQYF. CDR3 bases: TGTGCCATCAGGGCACCGGGACAGGGGACTGACGAGCAGTACTTC.

CDR3 protein: CSAGDGGVIGAHTDTQYF. The CDR3 DNA reads TGCAGTGCTGGGGACGGTGGGGTAATCGGAGCCCACACAGATACGCAGTATTTT. The J gene is TRBJ2-3, the V gene TRBV20-1; D possibly matches TRBD1 or TRBD2 (5 bases each). The CDR3 is 18 residues long. The V gene's germline CDR1 is DFQATT and CDR2 SNEGSKA (reference sequence). Between the trimmed V and J ends, which lost 5 bases and 2 bases, there was a span of 26 bases.

CDR3 in DNA: TGTGCCCTAAAAAAGGGGCCGGATGAAAAACTGTTTTTT. This codes for CALKKGPDEKLFF. The J gene is TRBJ1-4, the V gene TRBV7-9; possible D gene TRBD1, 5 bases. CDR1 is SEHNR, CDR2 FQNEAQ, per germline (reference sequence). This CDR3 contains 13 residues. Trimming removed 11 bases from V and 6 bases from J, with 16 bases in between.

The rearrangement joins TRBV28 to TRBJ2-5, with D tentatively TRBD1 (6 bases). V lost 2 bases to trimming and J lost 5 bases, with 9 bases between them. CDR3 length: 13 amino acids. Germline V gene lookup returns CDR1 MDHEN and CDR2 SYDVKM. CDR3 DNA sequence: TGTGCCAGCAGTTTACGACAGGACGAGACCCAGTACTTC. Its protein product is CASSLRQDETQYF.

DNA for the CDR3: TGCAGCGTTGAAGAAGGCGTGGGGGACGAGCAGTACTTC. Protein sequence: CSVEEGVGDEQYF. V and J are TRBV29-1 and TRBJ2-7, with D perhaps TRBD1 or TRBD2 (5 bases each). The germline V and J ends were trimmed by 0 bases and 5 bases, with 11 bases remaining between them. The CDR3 totals 13 residues. Looked up from germline, CDR1 is SQVTM and CDR2 is ANQGSEA.